The 20 T cell receptor beta chains below come from one sample, sequenced in a study of T cells in Graves' hyperthyroidism and ophthalmopathy. TCR beta CDR3 regions were amplified from RNA transcripts. TCR CDR3 underwent first-round RT-PCR with the HTBI primer set. From the multiplex PCR reads, TCRdb called clonotypes with MiXCR, one entry per CDR3 protein. The table includes nearly 600,000 distinct CDR3 sequences, over 12% detected once. The sequencing input was blood. The receptor source for this set is a woman between 18 and 30 years old with Graves' ophthalmopathy.

In this sample, this clonotype turned up many times. The gene calls are TRBV28 and TRBJ2-7; D unresolved. Germline V gene sequence: CDR1 MDHEN, CDR2 SYDVKM. The CDR3 has 14 amino acids. Trimming cost V 6 bases and J 3 bases, with 15 bases left between them. As DNA, the CDR3 is TGTGCCAGCAGCAAAAATGGGCTAAGCTACGAGCAGTACTTC. Translation: CASSKNGLSYEQYF.

A single count supports this clonotype. V usage is TRBV27 and J usage is TRBJ2-2; 11 nucleotides align to TRBD2. Trimming at V came to 5 bases and at J to 3 bases, leaving 8 bases not matched to a gene. Per germline, CDR1 MNHEY and CDR2 SMNVEV (reference sequence). The length of the CDR3 is 17 residues. The CDR3 DNA reads TGTGCCAGCAGTACATTAGCGGGAGGGCCTTACACCGGGGAGCTGTTTTTT. This encodes CASSTLAGGPYTGELFF.

The chain employs TRBV6-2 or TRBV6-3 and TRBJ2-4; perhaps TRBD1 as D (6 bases). The CDR3 is made up of 15 amino acids. Per germline, CDR1 MNHEY and CDR2 SVGEGT. Trimming took 5 bases from V and 2 from J, leaving 13 bases between them. Here the CDR3 DNA reads TGTGCCAGCAGTCGCTTTCAGGGGACCAAAAACATTCAGTACTTC. This codes for CASSRFQGTKNIQYF.

This clonotype appeared many times. The genes are TRBV28 and TRBJ2-7; TRBD2 matches 13 bases. The CDR3 spans 19 residues. The J segment lost 2 bases and the V segment lost 4 bases, leaving 14 bases of the junction unmatched. The germline V gene encodes CDR1 MDHEN and CDR2 SYDVKM. The DNA for the CDR3 is TGTGCCAGCAGTTCCAGGGGGACTAGCGGGACCTCTCGGGCCTACGAGCAGTACTTC. This translates into CASSSRGTSGTSRAYEQYF. The complete variable domain, with remaining parts taken from reference TRBV28 and TRBJ2-7, reads DVKVTQSSRYLVKRTGEKVFLECVQDMDHENMFWYRQDPGLGLRLIYFSYDVKMKEKGDIPEGYSVSREKKERFSLILESASTNQTSMYLCASSSRGTSGTSRAYEQYFGPGTRLTVT.

A word on this clonotype: Given the absence of the conserved phenylalanine or tryptophan at the CDR3 end, a read error is likely. The CDR3 loop is CASSRRGGIGTYEQYL. The CDR3 DNA reads as TGTGCCAGCAGCCGAAGGGGAGGAATTGGAACGTACGAGCAGTACTTG. The chain employs TRBV13 and TRBJ2-7; D may be TRBD2 (6 bases). This CDR3 contains 16 residues. Germline V gene sequence: CDR1 PRHDT, CDR2 FYEKMQ (reference sequence). V gave up 5 bases and J gave up 4 bases, with 21 bases separating them.

This clonotype was detected many times. The chain couples TRBV2 to TRBJ1-2, with 8 bases fitting TRBD1. Germline assignment: CDR1 SNHLY and CDR2 FYNNEI. J lost 3 bases, V lost 6 bases, and 3 bases had no gene match. This CDR3 comprises 13 residues. The CDR3 DNA sequence: TGTGCCAGCAGGTCAGGGGGCGACTATGGCTACACCTTC. Encoded protein: CASRSGGDYGYTF.

At least ten counts were recorded for this clonotype. This sequence joins TRBV30 and TRBJ1-1; D uncertain. Deletions cut 8 bases from V and 1 base from J, with 11 bases between. CDR1 is GTSNPN and CDR2 is SVGIG in the germline V gene (reference sequence). The CDR3 covers 12 residues. The CDR3 region has the DNA TGTGCCGGTAAACGGGGGAACACTGAAGCTTTCTTT. Protein product: CAGKRGNTEAFF. The full variable domain, completed using reference TRBV30 and TRBJ1-1, is SQTIHQWPATLVQPVGSPLSLECTVEGTSNPNLYWYRQAAGRGLQLLFYSVGIGQISSEVPQNLSASRPQDRQFILSSKKLLLSDSGFYLCAGKRGNTEAFFGQGTRLTVV.

The chain links TRBV5-5 to TRBJ2-3; 11 positions match TRBD2. Trimming removed 6 bases from V and 2 bases from J; junction bases left unmatched: 8. Germline CDR1 is SGHKS and CDR2 is YYEKEE (reference sequence). The CDR3 has 16 residues. The CDR3 is CASTSGRLTITDTQYF. The DNA for the CDR3 is TGTGCCAGCACTAGCGGGAGGTTAACTATCACAGATACGCAGTATTTT.

Ten or more counts support this clonotype. The rearrangement joins TRBV12-3 or TRBV12-4 to TRBJ1-6; D not certain. This CDR3 is 9 amino acids long. V was clipped by 11 bases and J by 13 bases, with 9 bases between them. The CDR3 region is CAVGLPLHF. The CDR3 DNA follows: TGTGCCGTAGGGCTCCCCCTCCACTTT.

V usage is TRBV15 and J usage is TRBJ2-2; D ambiguous. V was trimmed by 0 bases and J by 6 bases, leaving 14 bases between them. The CDR3 runs to 16 residues. From germline, CDR1 is LNHNV and CDR2 YYDKDF (reference sequence). The DNA of the CDR3 is TGTGCCACCAGCAGAGATCGCCTTCTATCCGCCGGGGAGCTGTTTTTT. Translated, it gives CATSRDRLLSAGELFF. Complete variable domain (other parts from reference TRBV15 and TRBJ2-2): DAMVIQNPRYQVTQFGKPVTLSCSQTLNHNVMYWYQQKSSQAPKLLFHYYDKDFNNEADTPDNFQSRRPNTSFCFLDIRSPGLGDTAMYLCATSRDRLLSAGELFFGEGSRLTVL.

This clonotype was picked up many times. The CDR3 DNA follows: TGTGCCAGCAGTCCACAGGGACACTATCAGCCCCAGCATTTT. It specifies CASSPQGHYQPQHF. The gene calls are TRBV27 and TRBJ1-5; D possibly corresponds to TRBD1 (6 bases). Germline CDR1 is MNHEY and CDR2 is SMNVEV (reference sequence). Trimming took off 5 bases at V and 5 bases at J, with 13 bases between the two ends. The CDR3 totals 14 residues.

This clonotype has ten or more counts. J is TRBJ2-7 and V is TRBV5-6, with 8 bases matching TRBD1. The length of the CDR3 is 16 residues. Per germline, CDR1 SGHDT and CDR2 YYEEEE. Germline trimming cut 4 bases from V and 0 bases from J; bases unmatched to any gene: 9. CDR3: CASSQPQGALSYEQYF. The CDR3 DNA reads as TGTGCCAGCAGCCAACCGCAGGGGGCACTCTCCTACGAGCAGTACTTC.

CDR3 in DNA: TGTGCCAGCAGCTTATATCCTGAAACGGGGGGAAACACCATATATTTT. Translating it yields CASSLYPETGGNTIYF. This sequence joins TRBV7-2 and TRBJ1-3; no clear D gene. The germline CDR1 and CDR2 sequences are SGHTA and FQGNSA. The V and J ends lost 2 bases and 4 bases respectively, with 15 bases between them. There are 16 residues in the CDR3. The full variable domain, rest sourced from reference TRBV7-2 and TRBJ1-3, is GAGVSQSPSNKVTEKGKDVELRCDPISGHTALYWYRQSLGQGLEFLIYFQGNSAPDKSGLPSDRFSAERTGGSVSTLTIQRTQQEDSAVYLCASSLYPETGGNTIYFGEGSWLTVV.

This chain links TRBV29-1 with TRBJ1-2, with D unresolved. The ends were cut back, 3 bases at V and 4 bases at J, with 15 bases in the middle. This CDR3 is 14 amino acids long. Germline V CDR1 and CDR2: SQVTM, ANQGSEA. CDR3 region: CSVDRANEGYGYTF. The DNA of the CDR3 is TGCAGCGTTGATAGAGCCAACGAGGGCTATGGCTACACCTTC.

The chain employs TRBV29-1 and TRBJ2-1; TRBD1 might be the D (6 bases). CDR1 and CDR2 (germline): SQVTM, ANQGSEA. This CDR3 region has 18 residues. Trimming took 1 base from V and 0 from J, leaving 19 bases between them. The CDR3 sequence is CSVEGGQVIPSSYNEQFF. CDR3 nucleotides: TGCAGCGTTGAAGGGGGGCAAGTAATCCCGAGCTCCTACAATGAGCAGTTCTTC.

The gene calls are TRBV12-3 or TRBV12-4 and TRBJ2-1; TRBD2 agrees at 13 bases. After removal of 5 bases from V and 4 bases from J, the junction contained 5 bases not matched to a gene. The CDR3 contains 16 residues. CDR3 bases: TGTGCCAGCAGTCGCGGACTAGCGGGAGAGTACAATGAGCAGTTCTTC. Translation: CASSRGLAGEYNEQFF.

In its sample, this clonotype was seen many times. The chain employs TRBV2 and TRBJ2-7; D might be TRBD1 or TRBD2, each matching 5 bases. The CDR3 totals 15 residues. Trimming stripped 2 bases from V and 0 bases from J, with 11 bases between. The germline gives CDR1 SNHLY, CDR2 FYNNEI. In nucleotides, the CDR3 is TGTGCCAGCAGTGAACAGGGAGACAACTCCTACGAGCAGTACTTC. Its translation: CASSEQGDNSYEQYF.

Comment on this clonotype: Given a much more abundant clone one base away, this may be a read error. This CDR3 reads CASSRAGQGARDYGYAF. The CDR3 DNA is TGTGCCAGCAGTCGCGCAGGACAGGGGGCGCGGGACTATGGCTACGCCTTC. The rearrangement links TRBV28 to TRBJ1-2; TRBD1 aligns across 11 bases. Germline V gene sequence: CDR1 MDHEN, CDR2 SYDVKM. CDR3 length: 17 residues.

This clonotype has a count of ten or more. This chain uses TRBV18 with TRBJ2-6, with D uncertain. This CDR3 spans 13 amino acids. The germline CDR1 and CDR2 sequences are KGHSH and LQKENI. Trimming took off 3 bases at V and 8 bases at J, with 8 bases between the two ends. The CDR3 nucleotides are TGTGCCAGCTCACCGGATCGATCCAACGTCCTGACTTTC. Translating it yields CASSPDRSNVLTF.

This clonotype was detected ten times or more. The chain is built from TRBV6-1 and TRBJ1-1; D is uncertain. The CDR3 spans 14 residues. The V gene lost 10 bases and the J gene lost 1 base, with 16 bases spanning the gap. Germline loops: CDR1 MNHNS, CDR2 SASEGT. The CDR3 sequence: CATQGGSRNTEAFF. As DNA, the CDR3 is TGTGCCACGCAAGGAGGGTCGCGGAACACTGAAGCTTTCTTT.